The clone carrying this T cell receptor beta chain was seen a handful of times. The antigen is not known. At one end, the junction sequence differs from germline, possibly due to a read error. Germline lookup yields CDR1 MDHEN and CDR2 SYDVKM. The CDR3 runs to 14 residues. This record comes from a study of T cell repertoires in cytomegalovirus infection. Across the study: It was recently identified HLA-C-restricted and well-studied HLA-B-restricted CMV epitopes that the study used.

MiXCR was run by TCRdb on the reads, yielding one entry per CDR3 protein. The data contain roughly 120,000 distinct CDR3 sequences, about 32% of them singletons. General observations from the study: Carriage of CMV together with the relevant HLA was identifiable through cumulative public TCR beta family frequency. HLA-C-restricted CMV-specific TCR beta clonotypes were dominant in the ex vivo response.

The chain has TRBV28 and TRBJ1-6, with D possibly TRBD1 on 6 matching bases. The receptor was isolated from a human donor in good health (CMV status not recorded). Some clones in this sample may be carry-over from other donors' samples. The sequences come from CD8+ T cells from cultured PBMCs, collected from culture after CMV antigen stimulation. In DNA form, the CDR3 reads TGTGCCAGCAGGCTCCCAGGGGATGGTTCAACCCTCCACTTT. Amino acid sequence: CASRLPGDGSTLHF.